The rows below give T cell receptor beta chains drawn from one sample of a study of CD8 T cells in ankylosing spondylitis. One entry per CDR3 protein results from TCRdb running MiXCR on the 5' RACE reads. The sample shows roughly 400,000 distinct CDR3 sequences, under 25% of them seen only once. The sample was blood, either unsorted or a sorted T cell fraction (not recorded which). The receptors shown here come from a male donor with ankylosing spondylitis. Each CDR3 is given with its conserved first and last residue. Fields, in order: D gene, V gene, J gene, clone size, CDR3 protein, CDR3 DNA. D genes are given only for firm matches. The listing skips clone size in some rows; elsewhere it reads once, few, many or a size class.

TRBD1	TRBV12-3/TRBV12-4	TRBJ1-6	-	CASSGTGERSPLHF	TGTGCCAGCAGTGGGACAGGGGAGCGCTCACCCCTCCACTTT
-	TRBV12-3/TRBV12-4	TRBJ1-2	few	CASSPGAEGGYTF	TGTGCCAGCAGTCCAGGGGCAGAGGGTGGCTACACCTTC
-	TRBV6-1	TRBJ2-5	-	CASSPMTALRETQYF	TGTGCCAGCAGCCCTATGACAGCCCTGAGGGAGACCCAGTACTTC
-	TRBV4-1	TRBJ2-5	-	CASSHGGTTVGKTQYF	TGCGCCAGCAGCCACGGGGGGACAACCGTAGGGAAGACCCAGTACTTC
-	TRBV3-1	TRBJ1-1	-	CASSHGREGTEAFF	TGTGCCAGCAGCCATGGACGGGAGGGCACTGAAGCTTTCTTT
TRBD2	TRBV7-2	TRBJ2-1	-	CASSLGLAGGPGQFF	TGTGCCAGCAGCTTAGGACTAGCGGGAGGGCCGGGGCAGTTCTTC
-	TRBV6-1	TRBJ2-2	-	CASSTRQVLTGELFF	TGTGCCAGCAGTACCCGCCAGGTTCTGACCGGGGAGCTGTTTTTT
TRBD2	TRBV4-1	TRBJ2-3	-	CASSHLSGSGADTQYF	TGCGCCAGCAGCCACCTTAGCGGGAGTGGGGCAGATACGCAGTATTTT
-	TRBV3-1	TRBJ2-7	few	CASSQHSYEQYF	TGTGCCAGCAGCCAACACTCCTACGAGCAGTACTTC
-	TRBV5-1	TRBJ2-1	many	CASSLMVGSSYNEQFF	TGCGCCAGCAGCTTGATGGTCGGGAGTTCCTACAATGAGCAGTTCTTC
-	TRBV28	TRBJ1-1	-	CATLTSTRAFF	TGTGCCACCCTCACCAGTACGAGGGCTTTCTTT
TRBD2	TRBV12-3/TRBV12-4	TRBJ2-1	few	CASSYPRLAGGHNEQFF	TGTGCCAGCAGTTACCCGCGACTAGCGGGAGGGCACAATGAGCAGTTCTTC
-	TRBV10-3	TRBJ1-5	-	CAISDLGGQPQHF	TGTGCCATCAGTGACCTCGGAGGTCAGCCCCAGCATTTT
-	TRBV15	TRBJ1-3	-	CATSRDFSGNTIYF	TGTGCCACCAGCAGAGACTTCTCTGGAAACACCATATATTTT
-	TRBV6-5	TRBJ2-7	-	CASSYWDGKAAEQYF	TGTGCCAGCAGTTACTGGGACGGGAAGGCGGCCGAGCAGTACTTC
-	TRBV2	TRBJ1-2	few	CASSELGVYGYTF	TGTGCCAGCAGTGAACTTGGCGTCTATGGCTACACCTTC
TRBD1	TRBV14	TRBJ1-1	few	CASSQPGQGSPTEAFF	TGTGCCAGCAGCCAACCGGGACAGGGAAGCCCGACTGAAGCTTTCTTT
TRBD1	TRBV12-3/TRBV12-4	TRBJ1-4	-	CASSTSRDRGEKLFF	TGTGCCAGCAGCACCAGCCGGGACAGGGGTGAAAAACTGTTTTTT
-	TRBV15	TRBJ1-1	-	CATRGSGLNAFF	TGTGCCACCAGGGGGTCGGGGCTTAACGCTTTCTTT
-	TRBV12-5	TRBJ2-3	-	CASGAYPGTDTQYF	TGTGCTAGTGGTGCCTACCCGGGGACAGATACGCAGTATTTT
-	TRBV20-1	TRBJ1-1	-	CSARDSSMANTEAFF	TGCAGTGCTAGAGATTCCTCGATGGCTAACACTGAAGCTTTCTTT
-	TRBV4-3	TRBJ2-1	-	CASSQNYNEQFF	TGCGCCAGCAGCCAAAATTACAATGAGCAGTTCTTC
TRBD2	TRBV4-1	TRBJ2-1	many	CASSQPLLAGGMYEQFF	TGCGCCAGCAGCCAGCCCCTTCTAGCGGGAGGGATGTATGAGCAGTTCTTC
TRBD2	TRBV4-2	TRBJ2-7	-	CASSQVLALGEQYF	TGTGCCAGCAGCCAAGTACTAGCGCTAGGCGAGCAGTACTTC
-	TRBV10-3	TRBJ1-5	-	CTQGRNQPQHF	TGTACACAAGGGCGCAATCAGCCCCAGCATTTT
-	TRBV12-3/TRBV12-4	TRBJ2-2	many	CASSLRQGAAGELFF	TGTGCCAGCAGTCTCAGACAAGGCGCAGCCGGGGAGCTGTTTTTT
TRBD2	TRBV23-1	TRBJ2-1	few	CASGTSGRTEYNEQFF	TGCGCAAGCGGGACTAGCGGGAGAACGGAATACAATGAGCAGTTCTTC
-	TRBV4-2	TRBJ2-7	-	CASSQDFSLAQYEQYF	TGTGCCAGCAGCCAAGATTTTAGCCTAGCGCAGTACGAGCAGTACTTC
TRBD2	TRBV4-2	TRBJ2-4	-	CASSPTLRVLAGGLENIQYF	TGTGCCAGCAGCCCGACCCTCCGAGTTCTAGCGGGAGGGCTCGAAAACATTCAGTACTTC
TRBD2	TRBV5-1	TRBJ2-1	few	CASSFFSGRTHEQFF	TGCGCCAGCAGCTTTTTTAGCGGGAGAACCCATGAGCAGTTCTTC
-	TRBV7-7	TRBJ2-5	few	CASSLDATGTQYF	TGTGCCAGCAGCTTAGATGCTACTGGGACCCAGTACTTC
TRBD1	TRBV30	TRBJ1-1	few	CAWSRRDRGNVFF	TGTGCCTGGAGTCGCCGGGACAGGGGAAACGTTTTCTTT
-	TRBV6-5	TRBJ2-7	few	CASSGPPSEQYF	TGTGCCAGCAGTGGGCCTCCCTCCGAGCAGTACTTC
TRBD1	TRBV5-1	TRBJ1-1	few	CASSPLQGRNTEAFF	TGCGCCAGCAGCCCTCTACAGGGGCGGAACACTGAAGCTTTCTTT
-	TRBV29-1	TRBJ2-7	-	CSIGTGDSPAEQYF	TGCAGCATTGGAACCGGGGACTCCCCCGCCGAGCAGTACTTC
TRBD2	TRBV20-1	TRBJ2-1	-	CSARGTGTSYYNEQFF	TGCAGTGCTAGGGGAACCGGGACTAGTTACTACAATGAGCAGTTCTTC
-	TRBV12-3/TRBV12-4	TRBJ2-1	-	CASSSLGYNEQFF	TGTGCCAGCAGTTCCTTAGGCTACAATGAGCAGTTCTTC
TRBD1	TRBV11-3	TRBJ2-7	-	CASSGGRQGPYEQYF	TGTGCCAGCAGCGGGGGTAGACAGGGCCCCTACGAGCAGTACTTC
TRBD1	TRBV2	TRBJ1-5	few	CASMGDRGINQPQHF	TGTGCCAGCATGGGGGACAGGGGGATCAATCAGCCCCAGCATTTT
TRBD1	TRBV6-1	TRBJ1-1	few	CASRLQGLATEAFF	TGTGCCAGCAGGCTACAGGGGCTTGCCACTGAAGCTTTCTTT
TRBD1	TRBV18	TRBJ2-7	-	CASSPSGQIYEQYF	TGTGCCAGCTCACCCTCGGGACAGATCTACGAGCAGTACTTC
-	TRBV5-1	TRBJ1-4	-	CASSRNRERTTTNEKLFF	TGCGCCAGCAGCAGAAACAGGGAAAGAACGACAACTAATGAAAAACTGTTTTTT